Below, 24 T cell receptor beta chains from the same sample are listed, as sequenced in a study of cytomegalovirus exposure and HLA in healthy donors. The PCR employed 60 Vbeta primers together with 13 Jbeta primers. The repertoire was sequenced with immunoSEQ multiplex PCR; TCRdb's copy has only in-frame clones and lacks some. The data show around 180,000 clones, 65% to 75% seen once. Sequenced sample: PBMCs. These receptors were collected from a girl aged 10-17 years in good health and CMV-seronegative.

The J gene is TRBJ2-1, the V gene TRBV7-3; D ambiguous. Germline lookup yields CDR1 SGHTA and CDR2 FQGTGA. This CDR3 region has 15 residues. V lost 5 bases to trimming and J lost 8 bases, with 19 bases between them. In DNA, the CDR3 is TGTGCCAGCAGCCCGAAATTCGGGTTTGGCGATGAGCAGTTCTTC. It translates to CASSPKFGFGDEQFF.

This chain connects TRBV5-6 to TRBJ2-3, with 12 nucleotides matching TRBD2. V lost 4 bases, J lost 4 bases, and 13 bases stayed unmatched. In germline, CDR1 is SGHDT, CDR2 YYEEEE. There are 18 residues in the CDR3. Here the CDR3 reads CASSIPRTSGVGADTQYF. CDR3 nucleotides: TGTGCCAGCAGCATACCGCGGACTAGCGGGGTCGGGGCAGATACGCAGTATTTT.

This rearrangement joins TRBV5-1 to TRBJ2-1, with 7 bases lining up with TRBD1. Unmatched junction bases numbered 9, after V lost 0 bases and J lost 3 bases. The CDR3 is 17 residues long. Germline CDR1 SGHRS, CDR2 YFSETQ. CDR3 amino acids: CASSLGYMAGGYNEQFF. CDR3 DNA: TGCGCCAGCAGCTTGGGTTATATGGCAGGGGGCTACAATGAGCAGTTCTTC.

The rearrangement joins TRBV4-2 to TRBJ1-1; 8 nucleotides line up with TRBD1. This CDR3 contains 14 residues. J gave up 8 bases and V 2 bases, and 7 bases lay outside the gene matches. CDR1 and CDR2 from the germline V gene are LGHNA and YNFKEQ. CDR3 sequence (DNA): TGTGCCAGCAGCCAAATGGACAGGGTCTGGGAAGCTTTCTTT. Translation: CASSQMDRVWEAFF.

The chain is built from TRBV30 and TRBJ1-6; no reliable D call. Per the germline V gene, CDR1 is GTSNPN and CDR2 is SVGIG (reference sequence). The length of the CDR3 is 12 residues. With 1 base removed from V and 7 bases from J, the gap between germline ends came to 5 bases. The CDR3 DNA reads TGTGCCTGGAGTGCCCTCAATTCACCCCTCCACTTT. Translating gives CAWSALNSPLHF. The variable domain in full, completed from reference TRBV30 and TRBJ1-6, reads SQTIHQWPATLVQPVGSPLSLECTVEGTSNPNLYWYRQAAGRGLQLLFYSVGIGQISSEVPQNLSASRPQDRQFILSSKKLLLSDSGFYLCAWSALNSPLHFGNGTRLTVT.

About this clone itself: Germline is not matched at one junction end, which may reflect a read error. The rearrangement joins TRBV7-9 to TRBJ1-2; 10 nucleotides line up with TRBD1. The CDR3 spans 13 residues. In germline, CDR1 is SEHNR, CDR2 FQNEAQ (reference sequence). The CDR3 region has the DNA TGTGCCAGCAGTTTCACCGGGACAGGGGATGACTCTTTC. Its translation: CASSFTGTGDDSF.

This clone has more than one count but fewer than ten. J is TRBJ2-7 and V is TRBV9, with a possible D match to TRBD1 (5 bases). CDR3 length: 13 amino acids. V lost 1 base, J lost 7 bases, and 12 bases lay in between. In germline, CDR1 is SGDLS, CDR2 YYNGEE. CDR3 region: CASSVSVSGEQYF. CDR3 bases: TGTGCCAGCAGCGTATCGGTCTCAGGGGAGCAGTACTTC.

This clone was seen only once. This rearrangement joins TRBV6-5 to TRBJ1-2, with D possibly matching TRBD1 (5 bases). Germline V gives CDR1 MNHEY, CDR2 SVGAGI. Trimming removed 6 bases at V and 8 bases at J, with 13 bases between. This CDR3 contains 12 residues. The CDR3 sequence is CASSFGRGGYTF. The CDR3 nucleotides are TGTGCCAGCAGCTTCGGGCGGGGCGGCTACACCTTC.

CDR3: CASSLYRGQVSNQPQHF. The DNA for the CDR3 is TGTGCCAGCAGCTTGTATAGGGGACAGGTTAGCAATCAGCCCCAGCATTTT. The genes are TRBV5-6 and TRBJ1-5, with 8 bases aligning to TRBD1. Germline V gives CDR1 SGHDT, CDR2 YYEEEE. The CDR3 length is 17 residues. The trim removed 1 base at V and 0 bases at J, leaving 6 bases unmatched.

This sequence joins TRBV7-9 and TRBJ2-6; D unclear. The CDR3 runs to 16 residues. From germline, CDR1 is SEHNR and CDR2 FQNEAQ (reference sequence). The germline V and J ends were trimmed by 0 bases and 2 bases, with 8 bases remaining between them. The CDR3 bases are TGTGCCAGCAGCTTAGCCGGTCTAGCTGGGGCCAACGTCCTGACTTTC. Amino acid sequence: CASSLAGLAGANVLTF.

This clone was picked up one time. V usage is TRBV10-3 and J usage is TRBJ2-3; 9 bases fit TRBD2. This CDR3 has 16 amino acids. Germline CDR1 reads ENHRY; CDR2 reads SYGVKD. Trimming removed 0 bases from V and 5 bases from J; junction bases left unmatched: 6. Written as DNA, the CDR3 is TGTGCCATCAGTGAGTCGACTAGAGCGGGGGGAGATACGCAGTATTTT. It is translated as CAISESTRAGGDTQYF.

The rearrangement links TRBV2 to TRBJ2-7; D perhaps matches TRBD2 (6 bases). With 7 bases removed from V and 5 bases from J, the gap between germline ends came to 18 bases. CDR3 length: 14 residues. Germline CDR1 reads SNHLY; CDR2 reads FYNNEI. The CDR3 loop is CASTSRMRGNEQYF. The CDR3 bases are TGTGCCAGCACTTCCCGGATGCGCGGGAACGAGCAGTACTTC.

The genes are TRBV5-1 and TRBJ2-1; 9 bases map to TRBD2. The germline gives CDR1 SGHRS, CDR2 YFSETQ. The CDR3 consists of 15 residues. The ends lost 0 bases at V and 5 bases at J; junction bases unmatched: 3. The CDR3: CASSLGGGDHNEQFF. CDR3 nucleotide sequence: TGCGCCAGCAGCTTGGGCGGGGGGGACCACAATGAGCAGTTCTTC.

The chain joins TRBV29-1 to TRBJ2-2, with TRBD1 identical over 9 bases. Germline values: CDR1 SQVTM, CDR2 ANQGSEA. J lost 5 bases, V lost 1 base, and 8 bases had no gene match. CDR3 length: 16 residues. CDR3 amino acids: CSVEAGTGRGTGELFF. CDR3 bases: TGCAGCGTTGAAGCCGGGACAGGGAGGGGAACCGGGGAGCTGTTTTTT.

This clone showed up just a few times. This sequence joins TRBV6-6 and TRBJ1-5, with a tentative D call TRBD1 (5 bases). The V end lost 6 bases, the J end lost 4 bases, and 16 bases lay between the germline ends. CDR3 size: 15 residues. CDR1 and CDR2 (germline): MNHNY, SVGAGI (reference sequence). This CDR3 is CASSRGHEENQPQHF. In DNA, the CDR3 is TGTGCCAGCAGCCGCGGACACGAAGAAAATCAGCCCCAGCATTTT.

This clone occurred a few times. The chain is built from TRBV5-1 and TRBJ1-1, with TRBD1 matching over 10 bases. The junction had 7 bases not matched to a gene; V was cut back by 4 bases and J by 1 base. CDR1 and CDR2 from the germline V gene are SGHRS and YFSETQ. The CDR3 totals 16 residues. This chain's CDR3 is CASSRDRGPRNTEAFF. Here the CDR3 DNA reads TGCGCCAGCAGCCGCGACAGGGGGCCACGGAACACTGAAGCTTTCTTT.

V usage is TRBV6-6 and J usage is TRBJ1-2, with D possibly matching TRBD1 (5 bases). Germline values: CDR1 MNHNY, CDR2 SVGAGI (reference sequence). The V and J ends lost 5 bases and 8 bases respectively, with 21 bases between them. This CDR3 is 15 amino acids long. In DNA form, the CDR3 reads TGTGCCAGCAGTGGGCAGGGAACTCACTATGAGGGCTACACCTTC. It encodes CASSGQGTHYEGYTF.

CDR3 protein: CASTWDRGDEQYF. The CDR3 bases are TGTGCCAGCACCTGGGACAGGGGCGACGAGCAGTACTTC. The gene calls are TRBV6-1 and TRBJ2-7; 10 bases fit TRBD1. Germline V lookup: CDR1 MNHNS, CDR2 SASEGT. The CDR3 has 13 residues. Germline trimming cut 7 bases from V and 5 bases from J; bases unmatched to any gene: 5.

The chain uses TRBV5-1 and TRBJ1-6; D call uncertain. The V end was cut by 5 bases, the J end by 9 bases, with 15 bases between. Germline V gene data show CDR1 as SGHRS and CDR2 as YFSETQ. This CDR3 is 14 amino acids long. The CDR3 region is CASRRVLSGSPLHF. In DNA, the CDR3 is TGCGCCAGCAGGCGGGTCCTTTCGGGTTCACCCCTCCACTTT. Filled out from reference TRBV5-1 and TRBJ1-6, the complete variable domain reads KAGVTQTPRYLIKTRGQQVTLSCSPISGHRSVSWYQQTPGQGLQFLFEYFSETQRNKGNFPGRFSGRQFSNSRSEMNVSTLELGDSALYLCASRRVLSGSPLHFGNGTRLTVT.

V is TRBV6-1 and J is TRBJ2-3; D call uncertain. The CDR3 length is 15 residues. The V gene's germline CDR1 is MNHNS and CDR2 SASEGT. V shed 1 base and J shed 7 bases, with 15 bases lying between them. CDR3 residues: CASSEGPSMTYTQYF. The CDR3 DNA reads as TGTGCCAGCAGTGAAGGTCCCAGCATGACTTATACGCAGTATTTT.

The rearrangement links TRBV5-1 to TRBJ2-5; 8 bases are shared with TRBD1. The CDR3 runs to 20 residues. In germline, CDR1 is SGHRS, CDR2 YFSETQ. Germline trimming cut 4 bases from V and 1 base from J; bases unmatched to any gene: 21. The CDR3 is CASSGIQQGVGLGSQETQYF. In nucleotides, the CDR3 is TGCGCCAGCAGCGGAATACAACAGGGGGTGGGGTTAGGTTCCCAAGAGACCCAGTACTTC.

This rearrangement joins TRBV30 to TRBJ2-1; D remains ambiguous. Trimming took 3 bases from V and 9 from J, leaving 21 bases between them. The length of the CDR3 is 15 residues. The germline V gene encodes CDR1 GTSNPN and CDR2 SVGIG (reference sequence). CDR3 sequence: CAWRGGDRLWSEQFF. The CDR3 DNA reads as TGTGCCTGGAGAGGTGGAGACCGCCTATGGTCTGAGCAGTTCTTC.

The J gene is TRBJ2-1, the V gene TRBV2; D is possibly TRBD1 (5 bases). Deletions cut 5 bases from V and 7 bases from J, with 21 bases between. This CDR3 contains 16 residues. Germline V gene sequence: CDR1 SNHLY, CDR2 FYNNEI. The DNA of the CDR3 is TGTGCCAGCAGTTTTACAGATCGTGGGGCTGGAAATGAGCAGTTCTTC. The encoded protein is CASSFTDRGAGNEQFF.

In its sample, this clone was seen a few times. J is TRBJ2-5 and V is TRBV5-1; 7 bases align to TRBD2. V was clipped by 7 bases and J by 3 bases; unmatched bases: 3. The CDR3 loop spans 12 amino acids. Germline V gives CDR1 SGHRS, CDR2 YFSETQ. The DNA for the CDR3 is TGCGCCAGCGGGGAGGGAGAAGAGACCCAGTACTTC. It specifies CASGEGEETQYF.